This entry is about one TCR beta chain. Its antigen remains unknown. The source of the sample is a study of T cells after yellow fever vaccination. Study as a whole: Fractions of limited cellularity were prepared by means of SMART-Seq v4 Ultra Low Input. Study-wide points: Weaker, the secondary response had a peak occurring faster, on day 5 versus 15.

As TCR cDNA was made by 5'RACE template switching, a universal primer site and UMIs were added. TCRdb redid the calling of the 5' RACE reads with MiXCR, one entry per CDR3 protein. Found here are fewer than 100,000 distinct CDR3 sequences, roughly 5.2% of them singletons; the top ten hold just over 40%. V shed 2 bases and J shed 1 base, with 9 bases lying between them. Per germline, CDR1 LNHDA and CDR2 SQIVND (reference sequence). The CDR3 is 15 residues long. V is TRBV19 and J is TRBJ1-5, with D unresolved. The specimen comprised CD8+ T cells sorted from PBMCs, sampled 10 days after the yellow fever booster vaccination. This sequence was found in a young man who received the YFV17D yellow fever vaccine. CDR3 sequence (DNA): TGTGCCAGTAGTATAAAAGGGTTGAGCAATCAGCCCCAGCATTTT. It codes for CASSIKGLSNQPQHF.